Each of the 17 T cell receptor beta chains below was sequenced from the same sample in a study of blood T cells in healthy people across ages. The second PCR ran about 6 to 11 cycles with a sample-barcoded 5' primer and J-beta primers. MiXCR was run by TCRdb on the 5' RACE reads, yielding one entry per CDR3 protein. The sample shows approximately 850,000 distinct CDR3 sequences, 44% of them seen only once. Material: blood. The receptor source for this set is a man aged 55-75 years in good health.

This clonotype turned up a few times. The chain carries TRBV12-3 or TRBV12-4 and TRBJ1-5; D is ambiguous. Trimming removed 3 bases at V and 6 bases at J, with 6 bases between. This CDR3 contains 12 residues. This CDR3 reads CASSFGFQPQHF. In DNA, the CDR3 is TGTGCCAGCAGTTTCGGCTTTCAGCCCCAGCATTTT.

This chain links TRBV20-1 with TRBJ2-3; tentatively, D is TRBD1 (6 bases). The CDR3 length is 15 residues. Looked up from germline, CDR1 is DFQATT and CDR2 is SNEGSKA (reference sequence). The ends were cut back, 0 bases at V and 6 bases at J, with 16 bases in the middle. This CDR3 is CSARDLAQGKDTQYF. In nucleotides, the CDR3 is TGCAGTGCTAGAGACCTAGCACAGGGAAAGGATACGCAGTATTTT.

The chain joins TRBV20-1 to TRBJ2-3; D is perhaps TRBD1 or TRBD2 (5 bases each). The germline V gene has CDR1 DFQATT and CDR2 SNEGSKA (reference sequence). The CDR3 has 12 residues. CDR3 loop: CRTGPSTDTQYF. In nucleotides, the CDR3 is TGCAGGACGGGACCGAGCACAGATACGCAGTATTTT.

This clonotype has more than one count but fewer than ten. The chain joins TRBV5-4 to TRBJ1-6; TRBD1 might be the D (5 bases). The germline V and J ends were trimmed by 9 bases and 6 bases, with 19 bases remaining between them. Germline V gene data show CDR1 as SGHNT and CDR2 as YYREEE (reference sequence). CDR3 length: 15 residues. The CDR3 nucleotides read TGTGCCACCAATGCCGGGGGGGTCTCTAATTCACCCCTCCACTTT. Translation gives CATNAGGVSNSPLHF.

The chain couples TRBV5-1 to TRBJ2-6; D uncertain. V was cut by 0 bases and J by 0 bases, with 13 bases left in between. The CDR3 is 18 residues long. From germline, CDR1 is SGHRS and CDR2 YFSETQ. The CDR3 region is CASSLAVRVNSGANVLTF. In DNA form, the CDR3 reads TGCGCCAGCAGCTTGGCCGTCCGGGTAAACTCTGGGGCCAACGTCCTGACTTTC.

This clonotype was picked up a small number of times. The V call is TRBV20-1, the J call TRBJ2-7, with a tentative D call TRBD1 (5 bases). The CDR3 runs to 16 residues. CDR1 and CDR2 from the germline V gene are DFQATT and SNEGSKA (reference sequence). Trimming left V 1 base short and J 2 bases short, with 18 bases between. The CDR3 here is CSARAVAGQRTYEQYF. The CDR3, as DNA: TGCAGTGCTAGAGCCGTAGCAGGGCAAAGGACCTACGAGCAGTACTTC.

This rearrangement joins TRBV11-3 to TRBJ2-1, with D uncertain. Trimming stripped 5 bases from V and 9 bases from J, with 8 bases between. CDR3 length: 11 residues. The germline V gene encodes CDR1 SGHNT and CDR2 YENEEA. The CDR3 region has the DNA TGTGCCAGCAGCCCTAGACCTGAGCAGTTCTTC. As protein: CASSPRPEQFF.

As regards this clonotype: Germline and junction disagree at one end, which may indicate a read error. J is TRBJ2-1 and V is TRBV4-1, with D possibly being TRBD1 or TRBD2 (6 bases each). Germline CDR1 reads MGHRA; CDR2 reads YSYEKL. The CDR3 loop spans 14 amino acids. CDR3 sequence: CASSRGYGGYERFF. The CDR3 coding sequence is TGCGCCAGCAGCCGCGGATACGGGGGCTACGAGCGGTTCTTC.

The chain employs TRBV6-2 or TRBV6-3 and TRBJ2-1; 9 bases are a match to TRBD2. The germline V gene has CDR1 MNHEY and CDR2 SVGEGT. V dropped 5 bases and J dropped 10; count of bases not matched to a gene: 18. This CDR3 region has 17 residues. The CDR3 is CASSTIPDSGRTYEQFF. The CDR3 nucleotides read TGTGCCAGCAGTACGATCCCGGACAGCGGGAGGACGTACGAGCAGTTCTTC.

The J gene is TRBJ2-3, the V gene TRBV21-1; the listed D gene, TRBD1, was not tested against the DNA. TRBV21-1 corresponds to a pseudogene. The CDR3 is made up of 16 amino acids. As DNA, the CDR3 is TGTGCCAGCAGCAAAAATTGTCGCGGTAGCACAGATACGCAGTATTTT. Encoded protein: CASSKNCRGSTDTQYF.

The rearrangement uses TRBV12-3 or TRBV12-4 and TRBJ2-1, with D maybe TRBD1 (6 bases). V dropped 1 base and J dropped 9 bases, with 19 bases sitting between them. The CDR3 covers 16 residues. In nucleotides, the CDR3 is TGTGCCAGCAGTTTAGGAGGGGGATCCACTCCGCTTGAGCAGTTCTTC. This sequence encodes CASSLGGGSTPLEQFF.

The rearrangement joins TRBV6-2 or TRBV6-3 to TRBJ1-2; TRBD1 aligns across 7 bases. The CDR3 covers 13 residues. Germline V gene lookup returns CDR1 MNHEY and CDR2 SVGEGT. Unmatched junction bases numbered 8, after V lost 7 bases and J lost 6 bases. DNA for the CDR3: TGTGCCAGCACCTACGACAGGGCCGATGGCTACACCTTC. This translates into CASTYDRADGYTF.

This clonotype was observed many times. This chain links TRBV27 with TRBJ2-5; 11 positions agree with TRBD1. V trimming: 5 bases; J trimming: 4 bases; junction bases outside the gene matches: 3. The CDR3 loop spans 14 amino acids. The germline CDR1 and CDR2 sequences are MNHEY and SMNVEV (reference sequence). In nucleotides, the CDR3 is TGTGCCAGCAGTATGGACAGGGGGCTAGAGACCCAGTACTTC. It encodes CASSMDRGLETQYF.

The chain combines TRBV30 with TRBJ1-5, with a tentative D call TRBD1 (5 bases). V lost 5 bases to trimming and J lost 4 bases, with 15 bases between them. There are 14 residues in the CDR3. From germline, CDR1 is GTSNPN and CDR2 SVGIG (reference sequence). The CDR3: CAWDQGRDNQPQHF. The DNA for the CDR3 is TGTGCCTGGGACCAGGGCAGGGATAATCAGCCCCAGCATTTT.

This chain joins TRBV7-2 and TRBJ1-1; no clear D gene. From germline, CDR1 is SGHTA and CDR2 FQGNSA. This CDR3 region has 12 residues. With 3 bases removed from V and 5 bases from J, the gap between germline ends came to 7 bases. In nucleotides, the CDR3 is TGTGCCAGCAGCTTTGAGCGGACTGAAGCTTTCTTT. Translated, it gives CASSFERTEAFF.

This clonotype was detected only a few times. The rearrangement links TRBV7-6 to TRBJ2-6; the D is unclear. V gave up 4 bases and J gave up 0 bases, with 7 bases separating them. The CDR3 is made up of 15 amino acids. Germline V gene sequence: CDR1 SGHVS, CDR2 FNYEAQ. In nucleotides, the CDR3 is TGTGCCAGCAGCTCCTGGGGCTCTGGGGCCAACGTCCTGACTTTC. It codes for CASSSWGSGANVLTF.

This clonotype is hyperexpanded. The chain links TRBV3-1 to TRBJ2-7, with 8 bases identical to TRBD2. The CDR3 covers 14 residues. CDR1 LGHDT and CDR2 YNNKEL come from the germline V gene (reference sequence). Germline trimming cut 3 bases from V and 6 bases from J; bases unmatched to any gene: 7. CDR3 nucleotides: TGTGCCAGCAGCCAGTCCCCGGGGGGGACCGAGCAGTACTTC. Its protein is CASSQSPGGTEQYF.